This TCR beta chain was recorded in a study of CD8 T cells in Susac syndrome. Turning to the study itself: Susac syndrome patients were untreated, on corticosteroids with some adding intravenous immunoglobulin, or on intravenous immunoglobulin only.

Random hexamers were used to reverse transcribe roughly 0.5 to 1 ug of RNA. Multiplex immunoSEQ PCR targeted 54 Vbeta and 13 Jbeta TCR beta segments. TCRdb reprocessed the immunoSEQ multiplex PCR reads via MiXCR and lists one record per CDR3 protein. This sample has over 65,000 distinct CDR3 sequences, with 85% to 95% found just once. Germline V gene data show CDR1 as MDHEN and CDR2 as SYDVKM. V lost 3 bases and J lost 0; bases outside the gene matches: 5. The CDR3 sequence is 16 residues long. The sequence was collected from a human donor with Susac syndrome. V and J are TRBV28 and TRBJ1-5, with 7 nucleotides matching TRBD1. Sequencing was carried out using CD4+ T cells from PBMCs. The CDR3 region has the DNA TGTGCCAGCAGTTTCAGGGGGGACTATAGCAATCAGCCCCAGCATTTT. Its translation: CASSFRGDYSNQPQHF.